What follows are 3 T cell receptor beta chains derived from one specimen sequenced in a study of blood T cell repertoires in COVID-19. The protocol was immunoSEQ multiplex PCR, while the TCRdb copy is restricted to in-frame clones and leaves out a portion. The data show about 150,000 clones, 75% to 90% seen once. Sequenced input: peripheral blood. The receptors come from a woman in her sixties or seventies with acute or convalescent COVID-19.

The chain employs TRBV5-6 and TRBJ2-7, with D unclear. Germline V gene data show CDR1 as SGHDT and CDR2 as YYEEEE. The length of the CDR3 is 14 residues. Trimming cost V 0 bases and J 1 base, with 8 bases left between them. The CDR3 protein is CASSLVSNSYEQYF. In DNA, the CDR3 is TGTGCCAGCAGCTTGGTGTCAAATTCCTACGAGCAGTACTTC.

The chain uses TRBV19 and TRBJ1-4, with 9 bases matching TRBD1. There are 15 residues in the CDR3. Germline CDR1 is LNHDA and CDR2 is SQIVND (reference sequence). Germline trimming cut 7 bases from V and 8 bases from J; bases unmatched to any gene: 11. The CDR3 DNA sequence: TGTGCCAGTAAATCCGGGACAGGGAGAGGAGAAAAACTGTTTTTT. It specifies CASKSGTGRGEKLFF.

This clone was seen just once. V and J are TRBV27 and TRBJ2-4, with TRBD2 matching over 16 bases. The CDR3 has 20 amino acids. The germline V gene encodes CDR1 MNHEY and CDR2 SMNVEV (reference sequence). With 4 bases clipped from V and 2 bases from J, the junction kept 11 bases outside the gene matches. The CDR3 DNA reads as TGTGCCAGCAGTTCCGCGGGACTAGCGGGGGGGGCAGGGCCCAAAAACATTCAGTACTTC. Protein: CASSSAGLAGGAGPKNIQYF.